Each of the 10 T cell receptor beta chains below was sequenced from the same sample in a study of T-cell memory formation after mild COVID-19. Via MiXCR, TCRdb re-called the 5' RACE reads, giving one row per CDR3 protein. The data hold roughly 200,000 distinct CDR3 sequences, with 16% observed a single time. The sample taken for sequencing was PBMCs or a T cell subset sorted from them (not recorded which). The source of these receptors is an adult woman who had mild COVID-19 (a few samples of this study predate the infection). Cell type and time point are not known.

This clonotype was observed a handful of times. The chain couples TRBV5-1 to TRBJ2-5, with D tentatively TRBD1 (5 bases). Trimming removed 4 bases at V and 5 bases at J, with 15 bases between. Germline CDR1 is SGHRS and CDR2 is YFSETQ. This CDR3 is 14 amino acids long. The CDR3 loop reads CASSNRTPRETQYF. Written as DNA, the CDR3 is TGCGCCAGCAGCAACAGGACGCCCCGCGAGACCCAGTACTTC.

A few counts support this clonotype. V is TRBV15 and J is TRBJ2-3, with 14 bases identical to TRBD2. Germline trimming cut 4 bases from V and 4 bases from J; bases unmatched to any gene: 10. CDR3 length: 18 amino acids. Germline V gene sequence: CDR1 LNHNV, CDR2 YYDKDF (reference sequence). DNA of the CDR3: TGTGCCACCAGCACCCGACTAGCGGGAGGGTTTGGCCCAGATACGCAGTATTTT. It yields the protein CATSTRLAGGFGPDTQYF.

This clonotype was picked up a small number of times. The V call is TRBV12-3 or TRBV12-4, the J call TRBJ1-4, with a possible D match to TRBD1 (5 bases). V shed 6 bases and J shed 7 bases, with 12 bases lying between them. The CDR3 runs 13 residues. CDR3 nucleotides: TGTGCCAGCAGCAGGGCCGGGGGTGAAAAACTGTTTTTT. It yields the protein CASSRAGGEKLFF.

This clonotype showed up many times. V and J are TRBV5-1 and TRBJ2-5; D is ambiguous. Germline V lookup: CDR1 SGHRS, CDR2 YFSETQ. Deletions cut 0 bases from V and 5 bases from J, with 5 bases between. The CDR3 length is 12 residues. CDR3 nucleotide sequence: TGCGCCAGCAGCTTGGTTGGGGAGACCCAGTACTTC. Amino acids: CASSLVGETQYF.

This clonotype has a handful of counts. CDR3 nucleotides: TGTGCCAGCAGCTTGGAACTAGCGGCAAATAATGAGCAGTTCTTC. Translated: CASSLELAANNEQFF. The chain has TRBV5-5 and TRBJ2-1; 8 bases are a match to TRBD2. There are 15 residues in the CDR3. J was trimmed by 7 bases and V by 0 bases; bases with no gene match: 6. From germline, CDR1 is SGHKS and CDR2 YYEKEE (reference sequence). The whole variable domain, filled in from reference TRBV5-5 and TRBJ2-1, reads DAGVTQSPTHLIKTRGQQVTLRCSPISGHKSVSWYQQVLGQGPQFIFQYYEKEERGRGNFPDRFSARQFPNYSSELNVNALLLGDSALYLCASSLELAANNEQFFGPGTRLTVL.

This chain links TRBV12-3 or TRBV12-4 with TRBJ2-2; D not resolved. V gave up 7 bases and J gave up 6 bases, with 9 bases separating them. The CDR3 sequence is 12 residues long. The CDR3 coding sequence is TGTGCCAGCACCCCGACCCCCGGGGAGCTGTTTTTT. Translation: CASTPTPGELFF.

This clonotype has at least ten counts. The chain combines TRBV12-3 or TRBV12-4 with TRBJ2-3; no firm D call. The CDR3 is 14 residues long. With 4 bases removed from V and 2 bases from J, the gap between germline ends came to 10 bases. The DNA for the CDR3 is TGTGCCAGCAGTTCCACCGCGGCCACAGATACGCAGTATTTT. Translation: CASSSTAATDTQYF.

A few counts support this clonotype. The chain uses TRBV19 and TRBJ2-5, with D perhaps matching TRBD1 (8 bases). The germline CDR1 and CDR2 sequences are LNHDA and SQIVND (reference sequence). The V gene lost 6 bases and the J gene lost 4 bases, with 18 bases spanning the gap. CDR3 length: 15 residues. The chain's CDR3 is CASRSGQGGSETQYF. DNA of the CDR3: TGTGCCAGTAGAAGTGGACAGGGAGGGTCAGAGACCCAGTACTTC.

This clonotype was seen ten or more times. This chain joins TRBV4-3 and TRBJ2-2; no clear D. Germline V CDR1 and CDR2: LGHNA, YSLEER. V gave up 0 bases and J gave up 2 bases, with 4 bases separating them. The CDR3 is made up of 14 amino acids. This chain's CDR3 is CASSQDPNTGELFF. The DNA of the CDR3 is TGCGCCAGCAGCCAAGACCCCAACACCGGGGAGCTGTTTTTT.

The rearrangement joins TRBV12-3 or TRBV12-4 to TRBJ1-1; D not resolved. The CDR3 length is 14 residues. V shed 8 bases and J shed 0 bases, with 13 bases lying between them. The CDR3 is CASHSMTMNTEAFF. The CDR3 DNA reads TGTGCCAGCCATTCTATGACGATGAACACTGAAGCTTTCTTT.